The T cell receptor beta chain under discussion was sequenced for a study of T-cell reconstitution after alpha-beta-depleted transplantation in children. Study-level results: Expanded clones from the graft, numbering several hundred, reportedly supplied alpha-beta T cells about two months after transplant.

As to this clonotype: Its specificity is unknown.

The germline V gene has CDR1 SNHLY and CDR2 FYNNEI. Trimming stripped 6 bases from V and 4 bases from J, with 12 bases between. CDR3 length: 14 residues. Unique molecular identifiers featured in how the TCRbeta library was prepared. TCRdb re-called the PCR reads through MiXCR, storing one row per CDR3 protein. This sample carries 200,000 to 250,000 distinct CDR3 sequences, approximately 8% of them seen once, and the ten largest clones take 35% to 40%. The chain uses TRBV2 and TRBJ2-2; D unresolved. The sequences come from PBMCs, mostly from graft donor cells, collected 360 days after TCRalphabeta/CD19-depleted stem cell transplant. The sequence came from a male patient between 2 and 10 years old who had a stem cell transplant for acute myeloid leukemia, so the T cells may come from the graft donor. The CDR3 sequence: CASRAAWGTGELFF. The CDR3, as DNA: TGTGCCAGCAGGGCAGCCTGGGGCACCGGGGAGCTGTTTTTT.